One sample yielded the 32 T cell receptor beta chains listed below, sequenced in a study of memory CD4+ T cells and cytomegalovirus serostatus. The sort gate was single viable CD3+CD4+CD8-CD45RO+ cells for memory CD4+ T cells. TCRdb's copy holds only in-frame clones and misses some; the assay was immunoSEQ multiplex PCR. In the table there are some 30,000 clones, around 76% of which are singletons. The sample consisted of memory CD4+ T cells from blood. The origin of the receptors is an adult in good health and CMV-seronegative. Some clones in this sample may be carry-over from other donors' samples.

This sequence joins TRBV5-1 and TRBJ2-3; 7 bases match TRBD2. The ends lost 2 bases at V and 2 bases at J; junction bases unmatched: 5. CDR1 and CDR2 (germline): SGHRS, YFSETQ. The CDR3 contains 15 residues. The CDR3 DNA is TGCGCCAGCAGCTTCGGCGGGGGAACCACAGATACGCAGTATTTT. Translation gives CASSFGGGTTDTQYF. The full variable domain, with the rest looked up from reference TRBV5-1 and TRBJ2-3, is KAGVTQTPRYLIKTRGQQVTLSCSPISGHRSVSWYQQTPGQGLQFLFEYFSETQRNKGNFPGRFSGRQFSNSRSEMNVSTLELGDSALYLCASSFGGGTTDTQYFGPGTRLTVL.

The rearrangement uses TRBV28 and TRBJ1-2, with unresolved D. V gave up 7 bases and J gave up 6 bases, with 15 bases separating them. This CDR3 contains 13 residues. Germline V lookup: CDR1 MDHEN, CDR2 SYDVKM. The DNA for the CDR3 is TGTGCCAGCAACGGGGTTCCTTTGAATGGCTACACCTTC. It translates to CASNGVPLNGYTF.

This clone was counted only a few times. The J gene is TRBJ1-6, the V gene TRBV9, with D possibly matching TRBD1 (6 bases). V lost 6 bases and J 14 bases, leaving 24 bases between the germline ends. The CDR3 has 15 amino acids. Germline CDR1 and CDR2: SGDLS and YYNGEE. Here the CDR3 reads CASTPLGNPGATLHF. The CDR3 nucleotides are TGTGCCAGCACCCCCCTGGGGAACCCAGGGGCGACCCTCCACTTT.

The chain links TRBV28 to TRBJ1-1; D is unclear. The CDR3 is 14 amino acids. Germline values: CDR1 MDHEN, CDR2 SYDVKM. V dropped 7 bases and J dropped 6 bases, with 18 bases sitting between them. The CDR3 DNA reads as TGTGCCAGCACCTTTGCGGGTCAGGCGCCTGAAGCTTTCTTT. Its protein is CASTFAGQAPEAFF.

This chain joins TRBV7-2 and TRBJ1-2; D not resolved. The CDR3 has 14 residues. V lost 5 bases to trimming and J lost 5 bases, with 15 bases between them. CDR1 SGHTA and CDR2 FQGNSA come from the germline V gene. The CDR3 nucleotides read TGTGCCAGCAGCCACCCAGTCAAGGGTTATGGCTACACCTTC. Its translation is CASSHPVKGYGYTF.

The rearrangement joins TRBV19 to TRBJ2-7; D gene uncertain. Looked up from germline, CDR1 is LNHDA and CDR2 is SQIVND (reference sequence). The V end was cut by 4 bases, the J end by 0 bases, with 16 bases between. The CDR3 length is 16 residues. CDR3 sequence: CASSTDLTSFSYEQYF. The CDR3, as DNA: TGTGCCAGTAGTACCGACTTGACTTCCTTCTCCTACGAGCAGTACTTC.

Written as DNA, the CDR3 is TGTGCCAGCAGGACGGGTGGGAATCAGCCCCAGCATTTT. The encoded protein is CASRTGGNQPQHF. This chain uses TRBV27 with TRBJ1-5; D uncertain. Germline loops: CDR1 MNHEY, CDR2 SMNVEV (reference sequence). The CDR3 spans 13 residues. Trimming cost V 6 bases and J 4 bases, with 10 bases left between them.

The chain has TRBV28 and TRBJ2-7; possibly TRBD1 for D (6 bases). This CDR3 contains 15 residues. CDR1 and CDR2 from the germline V gene are MDHEN and SYDVKM. V lost 6 bases and J lost 5, with 20 bases in between. CDR3 nucleotides: TGTGCCAGCAGCCCACCCCCCCCAGGGGACCACGAGCAGTACTTC. This sequence encodes CASSPPPPGDHEQYF.

The genes are TRBV30 and TRBJ1-4; D gene ambiguous. In germline, CDR1 is GTSNPN, CDR2 SVGIG (reference sequence). The V end lost 3 bases, the J end lost 0 bases, and 11 bases lay between the germline ends. CDR3 length: 15 residues. The DNA of the CDR3 is TGTGCCTGGAGCCTTGACACACCAACTAATGAAAAACTGTTTTTT. Translated, it gives CAWSLDTPTNEKLFF.

The CDR3 sequence is CASSLGGAGGSPLHF. The CDR3 DNA sequence: TGTGCCAGCAGCTTAGGGGGGGCAGGTGGTTCACCCCTCCACTTT. The gene calls are TRBV7-9 and TRBJ1-6; possible D gene TRBD1, 6 bases. The germline V gene encodes CDR1 SEHNR and CDR2 FQNEAQ (reference sequence). The germline V and J ends were trimmed by 1 base and 9 bases, with 13 bases remaining between them. This CDR3 is 15 amino acids long.

This chain connects TRBV27 to TRBJ1-1; D ambiguous. The germline V gene has CDR1 MNHEY and CDR2 SMNVEV (reference sequence). The ends were cut back, 3 bases at V and 3 bases at J, with 8 bases in the middle. There are 13 residues in the CDR3. The DNA for the CDR3 is TGTGCCAGCAGTTTGCGGCAGTACACTGAAGCTTTCTTT. Encoded protein: CASSLRQYTEAFF.

V and J are TRBV27 and TRBJ2-7; 9 bases map to TRBD1. CDR1 and CDR2 (germline): MNHEY, SMNVEV (reference sequence). J was trimmed by 5 bases and V by 5 bases; bases with no gene match: 7. The CDR3 length is 14 residues. CDR3 in amino acids: CASSRQTGGDEQYF. DNA for the CDR3: TGTGCCAGCAGTCGCCAGACAGGGGGGGACGAGCAGTACTTC.

The CDR3 sequence is CASSEALFGAGDYSGNTIYF. CDR3 nucleotide sequence: TGTGCCAGCAGTGAAGCGCTTTTTGGGGCAGGGGACTACTCTGGAAACACCATATATTTT. This chain joins TRBV2 and TRBJ1-3; D might be TRBD1 (6 bases). The CDR3 covers 20 residues. V lost 0 bases and J 0 bases, leaving 21 bases between the germline ends. The germline V gene encodes CDR1 SNHLY and CDR2 FYNNEI.

The chain carries TRBV5-4 and TRBJ2-1, with 7 bases fitting TRBD2. CDR3 length: 15 residues. Germline loops: CDR1 SGHNT, CDR2 YYREEE (reference sequence). V shed 2 bases and J 2 bases; nucleotides not matched to a gene: 4. The CDR3 nucleotides are TGTGCCAGCAGCTTAAGCGGGGTCCCCTACAATGAGCAGTTCTTC. Translating it yields CASSLSGVPYNEQFF.

This chain connects TRBV6-1 to TRBJ1-1; a weak D match, TRBD1 (5 bases). This CDR3 is built from 15 residues. V lost 1 base and J lost 8, with 17 bases in between. Per germline, CDR1 MNHNS and CDR2 SASEGT. Written as DNA, the CDR3 is TGTGCCAGCAGTGAAGTACAATTCGTTACAGGCGAAGCTTTCTTT. This gives the protein CASSEVQFVTGEAFF.

This CDR3 is CASSTTGADTQYF. The CDR3, as DNA: TGTGCCAGCAGCACCACAGGGGCAGATACGCAGTATTTT. V gene TRBV7-2 combines with J gene TRBJ2-3, with 7 nucleotides matching TRBD1. This CDR3 spans 13 amino acids. Trimming at V came to 5 bases and at J to 4 bases, leaving 3 bases not matched to a gene. The germline V gene encodes CDR1 SGHTA and CDR2 FQGNSA.

This clone was found a few times. This CDR3 reads CASSSTGGATSGNQPQHF. The CDR3 bases are TGTGCCAGTAGTTCTACAGGGGGCGCGACCTCTGGGAATCAGCCCCAGCATTTT. J is TRBJ1-5 and V is TRBV19, with 9 bases aligning to TRBD1. The CDR3 is made up of 18 amino acids. V was pared by 5 bases and J by 4 bases, with 15 bases of the junction left unmatched. Germline CDR1 is LNHDA and CDR2 is SQIVND (reference sequence). The full variable domain, with the rest looked up from reference TRBV19 and TRBJ1-5, is DGGITQSPKYLFRKEGQNVTLSCEQNLNHDAMYWYRQDPGQGLRLIYYSQIVNDFQKGDIAEGYSVSREKKESFPLTVTSAQKNPTAFYLCASSSTGGATSGNQPQHFGDGTRLSIL.

This chain connects TRBV30 to TRBJ2-1; 7 positions match TRBD2. V trimming: 5 bases; J trimming: 5 bases; junction bases outside the gene matches: 9. The CDR3 loop spans 14 amino acids. Germline V gives CDR1 GTSNPN, CDR2 SVGIG (reference sequence). Here the CDR3 DNA reads TGTGCCTGGGGGGCCCAGCGGGACCACAATGAGCAGTTCTTC. Translation gives CAWGAQRDHNEQFF.

The CDR3 DNA reads TGTGCCAGCAGCCCGCCCGGGACAGGGGTTGGCTACACCTTC. It codes for CASSPPGTGVGYTF. The V and J genes are TRBV7-8 and TRBJ1-2; 10 positions match TRBD1. Looked up from germline, CDR1 is SGHVS and CDR2 is FQNEAQ. After removal of 5 bases from V and 7 bases from J, the junction contained 7 bases not matched to a gene. The CDR3 contains 14 residues. Based on the CDR3 plus reference TRBV7-8 and TRBJ1-2, the full variable domain is GAGVSQSPRYKVAKRGQDVALRCDPISGHVSLFWYQQALGQGPEFLTYFQNEAQLDKSGLPSDRFFAERPEGSVSTLKIQRTQQEDSAVYLCASSPPGTGVGYTFGSGTRLTVV.

The chain is built from TRBV18 and TRBJ2-1; D is perhaps TRBD2 (6 bases). With 10 bases removed from V and 9 bases from J, the gap between germline ends came to 19 bases. Germline loops: CDR1 KGHSH, CDR2 LQKENI. The CDR3 extends over 13 amino acids. The CDR3 DNA is TGTGCCAACGACGGGGGTCCCGGCGGTGAGCAGTTCTTC. Translation: CANDGGPGGEQFF.

This clone was found once. The chain couples TRBV19 to TRBJ2-2; possibly TRBD1 for D (5 bases). V lost 9 bases, J lost 6 bases, and 11 bases lay in between. Germline V gene data show CDR1 as LNHDA and CDR2 as SQIVND (reference sequence). The CDR3 runs 12 residues. CDR3 in amino acids: CARSGRAGELFF. CDR3 DNA sequence: TGTGCCAGGAGTGGCAGGGCCGGGGAGCTGTTTTTT.

The J gene is TRBJ1-1, the V gene TRBV2; D unresolved. CDR1 and CDR2 (germline): SNHLY, FYNNEI. The CDR3 contains 13 residues. V was cut by 6 bases and J by 1 base, with 9 bases left in between. This CDR3 reads CASSLESNTEAFF. CDR3 in DNA: TGTGCCAGCAGCCTTGAGTCGAACACTGAAGCTTTCTTT.

This rearrangement joins TRBV5-4 to TRBJ1-2; D is uncertain. The CDR3 runs to 12 residues. Per germline, CDR1 SGHNT and CDR2 YYREEE (reference sequence). Trimming cost V 1 base and J 2 bases, with 3 bases left between them. CDR3 sequence (DNA): TGTGCCAGCAGCTTGCCCAACTATGGCTACACCTTC. Protein product: CASSLPNYGYTF.

This clone showed up just a few times. The V gene is TRBV4-3, the J gene TRBJ1-6; D ambiguous. CDR3 length equals 15 residues. Germline CDR1 LGHNA, CDR2 YSLEER. With 0 bases removed from V and 7 bases from J, the gap between germline ends came to 10 bases. CDR3 nucleotides: TGCGCCAGCAGCCAAGAGGGCTCTGCGAATTCACCCCTCCACTTT. This codes for CASSQEGSANSPLHF.

The rearrangement links TRBV19 to TRBJ2-5, with 9 bases lining up with TRBD1. The CDR3 has 15 amino acids. Germline V gives CDR1 LNHDA, CDR2 SQIVND (reference sequence). V was pared by 6 bases and J by 5 bases, with 10 bases of the junction left unmatched. CDR3 loop: CASSQPGQGGETQYF. The DNA for the CDR3 is TGTGCCAGTAGCCAGCCGGGACAGGGTGGCGAGACCCAGTACTTC.

The V call is TRBV11-3, the J call TRBJ2-7, with 14 positions matching TRBD2. This CDR3 is built from 16 residues. Germline-derived CDR1 and CDR2 are SGHNT and YENEEA. V was pared by 4 bases and J by 6 bases, with 8 bases of the junction left unmatched. The CDR3 sequence: CASSSLTSGGASEQYF. For the CDR3, the DNA is TGTGCCAGCAGCTCCCTGACTAGCGGGGGGGCTTCCGAGCAGTACTTC.

The genes are TRBV10-3 and TRBJ1-1; D gene uncertain. This CDR3 contains 15 residues. Trimming shortened V by 4 bases and J by 0 bases, and 12 bases separated the two germline ends. The germline V gene has CDR1 ENHRY and CDR2 SYGVKD. CDR3 in DNA: TGTGCCATCAGTGCTTTGGGAGATATGAACACTGAAGCTTTCTTT. Its translation is CAISALGDMNTEAFF.

The chain has TRBV11-3 and TRBJ1-1, with D possibly being TRBD1 (5 bases). The CDR3 is 12 residues long. V gave up 0 bases and J gave up 9 bases, with 8 bases separating them. From germline, CDR1 is SGHNT and CDR2 YENEEA. The CDR3 protein is CASSLEAGQAFF. The DNA for the CDR3 is TGTGCCAGCAGCTTAGAGGCAGGGCAAGCTTTCTTT.

The chain recombines TRBV11-2 with TRBJ2-7; weak D call: TRBD2 (5 bases). CDR1 is SGHAT, CDR2 FQNNGV, per germline. The V gene lost 2 bases and the J gene lost 5 bases, with 13 bases spanning the gap. The CDR3 totals 14 residues. The CDR3 region is CASSLILAVNEQYF. In nucleotides, the CDR3 is TGTGCCAGCAGCTTAATCCTAGCCGTCAACGAGCAGTACTTC. Full variable domain (outside the CDR3, taken from reference TRBV11-2 and TRBJ2-7): EAGVAQSPRYKIIEKRQSVAFWCNPISGHATLYWYQQILGQGPKLLIQFQNNGVVDDSQLPKDRFSAERLKGVDSTLKIQPAKLEDSAVYLCASSLILAVNEQYFGPGTRLTVT.

This rearrangement joins TRBV11-3 to TRBJ1-1; D is unclear. Deletions cut 3 bases from V and 12 bases from J, with 11 bases between. From germline, CDR1 is SGHNT and CDR2 YENEEA. This CDR3 is 11 amino acids long. This CDR3 is CASSFGLVSFF. The CDR3 bases are TGTGCCAGCAGCTTTGGGTTAGTGTCTTTCTTT.

There are a few counts of this clone. The V gene is TRBV2, the J gene TRBJ1-1, with D tentatively TRBD1 (5 bases). Trimming removed 6 bases at V and 0 bases at J, with 29 bases between. The CDR3 extends over 20 amino acids. In germline, CDR1 is SNHLY, CDR2 FYNNEI. The CDR3 region has the DNA TGTGCCAGCAGGCAACGACGTCTATCGAGGGGCGGGAATATGAACACTGAAGCTTTCTTT. Encoded protein: CASRQRRLSRGGNMNTEAFF.

The genes are TRBV7-6 and TRBJ2-4; D possibly uses TRBD1 or TRBD2 (6 bases each). Germline V gene sequence: CDR1 SGHVS, CDR2 FNYEAQ. The V end lost 5 bases, the J end lost 8 bases, and 28 bases lay between the germline ends. This CDR3 has 18 amino acids. The CDR3 DNA reads TGTGCCAGCAGCAAAGGGCCTGTTGGAGGGGGGAGACCTGACATTCAGTACTTC. Its translation is CASSKGPVGGGRPDIQYF.